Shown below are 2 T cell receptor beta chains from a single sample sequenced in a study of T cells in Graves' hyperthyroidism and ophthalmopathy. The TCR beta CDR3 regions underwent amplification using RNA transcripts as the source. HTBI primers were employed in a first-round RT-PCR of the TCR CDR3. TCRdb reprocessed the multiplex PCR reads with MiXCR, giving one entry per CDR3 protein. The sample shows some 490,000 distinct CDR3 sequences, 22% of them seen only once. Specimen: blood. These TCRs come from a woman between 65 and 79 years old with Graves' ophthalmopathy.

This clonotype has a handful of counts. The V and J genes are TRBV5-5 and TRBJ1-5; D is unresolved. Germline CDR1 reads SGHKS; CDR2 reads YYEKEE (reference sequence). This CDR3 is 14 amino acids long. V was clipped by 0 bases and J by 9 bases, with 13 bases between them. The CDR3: CASSLAPPGRPQHF. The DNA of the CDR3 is TGTGCCAGCAGCTTGGCCCCGCCCGGTCGGCCCCAGCATTTT.

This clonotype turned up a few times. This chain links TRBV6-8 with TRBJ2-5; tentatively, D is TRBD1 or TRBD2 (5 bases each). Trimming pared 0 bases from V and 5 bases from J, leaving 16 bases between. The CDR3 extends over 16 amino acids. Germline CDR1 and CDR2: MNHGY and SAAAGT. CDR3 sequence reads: CASSYSFPRGHETQYF. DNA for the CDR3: TGTGCCAGCAGTTACTCGTTTCCACGGGGCCACGAGACCCAGTACTTC.